This TCR beta chain derives from a study of shared clonotypes between healthy human individuals. Study in general: Each donor contributed plates that comprised three CD4 naive, three CD4 memory, two CD8 naive and one CD8 memory.

With regard to this clone: Its antigen is unidentified. Mismatch with germline at one junction end may stem from a read error.

Per germline, CDR1 SSHAT and CDR2 FNYEAQ (reference sequence). The CDR3 covers 14 residues. TCRdb's copy holds only in-frame clones and misses some; the assay was immunoSEQ multiplex PCR. The sample consists of 2 million to 2.5 million clones, approximately 95% of them appearing once. Study outcomes and limitations: Approximately 4.6% of naive CD4 clonotypes were common to four donors.

Healthy adults negative for HIV, lacking recent acute infections or vaccinations, served as donors. Only Caucasian adults living in Nashville, Tennessee made up the donor group. This TCR was sampled from a young man in good health. The V call is TRBV7-7, the J call TRBJ2-5, with D possibly matching TRBD1 (6 bases). Specimen: naive CD4+ T cells sorted from blood. Documented subset: CD45RA+ positively selected. CDR3 coding DNA: TGTGCTAGCAGCTTAACCGGGACAAGTGAGACCCAGTACTTC. It specifies CASSLTGTSETQYF.